Sequencing of this T cell receptor (beta chain) was carried out in a study of cytomegalovirus exposure and HLA in healthy donors. This clone was observed a few times. The primer mix had 60 Vbeta and 13 Jbeta primers. The table came from immunoSEQ multiplex PCR; TCRdb's copy has only in-frame clones and leaves some out. The sample holds 70,000 to 100,000 clones; less than 80% are singletons and the top ten take 5.5% to 8%. Trimming shortened V by 0 bases and J by 3 bases, and 15 bases separated the two germline ends. Germline lookup yields CDR1 LGHNA and CDR2 YNFKEQ. This CDR3 has 16 amino acids. This receptor was taken from a woman aged 45-60 years in good health and CMV-seropositive. Sequencing input: PBMCs. The gene calls are TRBV4-2 and TRBJ2-7; the D gene is possibly TRBD1 (6 bases). CDR3 DNA sequence: TGTGCCAGCAGCCAAGATCCCCCCCAGACAGGCTACGAGCAGTACTTC. This gives the protein CASSQDPPQTGYEQYF.